This TCR beta chain emerged from a study of PD-1 blockade in classical Hodgkin lymphoma. Documented time point: newly diagnosed, previously untreated cHL patient sample. Data came from immunoSEQ multiplex PCR; TCRdb stores just in-frame clones and leaves some out. This sample has 45,000 or so clones, with just over 90% found just once. The length of the CDR3 is 14 residues. V lost 6 bases, J lost 12 bases, and 15 bases stayed unmatched. The V gene's germline CDR1 is MDHEN and CDR2 SYDVKM. This clone has just one count. The chain recombines TRBV28 with TRBJ2-7; 9 bases are shared with TRBD1. The TCR sequence derives from a human donor with classical Hodgkin lymphoma. The sample consisted of peripheral blood mononuclear cells (PBMCs). Here the CDR3 DNA reads TGTGCCAGCAGGCCTCAGGACAGGGGCCTCTCAATGTACGTC. Amino acid sequence: CASRPQDRGLSMYV.